This is a list of T cell receptor beta chains from one sample in a study of blood T cells in healthy people across ages. Via MiXCR, TCRdb re-called the 5' RACE reads, giving one row per CDR3 protein. The sample records fewer than 1.5 million distinct CDR3 sequences, 35% to 45% being singletons. The sample taken for sequencing was blood. The receptors derive from a woman under 30 in good health. Both conserved end residues are part of each CDR3. The D gene is left open where the match is weak. Where a row states a size, it is once, few, many or the class of an expanded clone; other rows omit it.

CDR3 DNA: TGTGCCAGCAGGACAGAGCCAAAAGAGACCCAGTACTTC
CDR3 protein: CASRTEPKETQYF
clone size: -
V gene: TRBV10-3
D gene: -
J gene: TRBJ2-5
CDR3 length: 13

CDR3 DNA: TGTGCCAGCAGTTATGGTGACGATAAGGATGGCTACACCTTC
CDR3 protein: CASSYGDDKDGYTF
clone size: -
V gene: TRBV6-6
D gene: -
J gene: TRBJ1-2
CDR3 length: 14

CDR3 DNA: TGTGCCAGCGGGATACAGGGGCGGTCCTACGAGCAGTACTTC
CDR3 protein: CASGIQGRSYEQYF
clone size: -
V gene: TRBV2
D gene: TRBD1
J gene: TRBJ2-7
CDR3 length: 14

CDR3 DNA: TGTGCCAGCAGTTACGGTGCGGCCCCAGATACGCAGTATTTT
CDR3 protein: CASSYGAAPDTQYF
clone size: -
V gene: TRBV12-3/TRBV12-4
D gene: -
J gene: TRBJ2-3
CDR3 length: 14

CDR3 DNA: TGTGCCACCAGTGACCCGGGGCAGACGAACACCTACGAGCAGTACTTC
CDR3 protein: CATSDPGQTNTYEQYF
clone size: -
V gene: TRBV24-1
D gene: -
J gene: TRBJ2-7
CDR3 length: 16

CDR3 DNA: TGTGCCAGCAGCCTGATGCTTACGACAGGGAGAACCTACAATGAGCAGTTCTTC
CDR3 protein: CASSLMLTTGRTYNEQFF
clone size: -
V gene: TRBV7-6
D gene: TRBD1
J gene: TRBJ2-1
CDR3 length: 18

CDR3 DNA: TGTGCCAGCAGTGTACAGACTAGCGGGAGCGGTTCCTACAATGAGCAGTTCTTC
CDR3 protein: CASSVQTSGSGSYNEQFF
clone size: few
V gene: TRBV6-1
D gene: TRBD2
J gene: TRBJ2-1
CDR3 length: 18

CDR3 DNA: TGCGCCAGCAGCCCCCAGGGGTGGTCAATCGGGGGAGGAAGCTATGGCTACACCTTC
CDR3 protein: CASSPQGWSIGGGSYGYTF
clone size: few
V gene: TRBV4-1
D gene: -
J gene: TRBJ1-2
CDR3 length: 19

CDR3 DNA: TGCAGTGCTAGACCATTGGGGGGCCCTAGCTCCTACGAGCAGTACTTC
CDR3 protein: CSARPLGGPSSYEQYF
clone size: -
V gene: TRBV20-1
D gene: -
J gene: TRBJ2-7
CDR3 length: 16

CDR3 DNA: TGCAGTGCCACTCATAGCGGGAGGGTCAATGAGCAGTTCTTC
CDR3 protein: CSATHSGRVNEQFF
clone size: -
V gene: TRBV20-1
D gene: TRBD2
J gene: TRBJ2-1
CDR3 length: 14

CDR3 DNA: TGCAGCGCGTCCCGGGACAGGGACCCCTACGAGCAGTACTTC
CDR3 protein: CSASRDRDPYEQYF
clone size: -
V gene: TRBV29-1
D gene: TRBD1
J gene: TRBJ2-7
CDR3 length: 14

CDR3 DNA: TGTGCCAGCAGTTTCCAGGAGGGCGGAACTACCTACACAGATACGCAGTATTTT
CDR3 protein: CASSFQEGGTTYTDTQYF
clone size: few
V gene: TRBV28
D gene: -
J gene: TRBJ2-3
CDR3 length: 18

CDR3 DNA: TGTGCCATCAGGGCCTACGGGACTAGCGGGAATGGCAATGAGCAGTACTTC
CDR3 protein: CAIRAYGTSGNGNEQYF
clone size: -
V gene: TRBV10-3
D gene: TRBD2
J gene: TRBJ2-7
CDR3 length: 17

CDR3 DNA: TGTGCCAGCAGCCCATCAGGGGGGACAGGGGTCGATGGCTACACCTTC
CDR3 protein: CASSPSGGTGVDGYTF
clone size: few
V gene: TRBV9
D gene: TRBD1
J gene: TRBJ1-2
CDR3 length: 16

CDR3 DNA: TGCGCCAGCAGTGAGTCGAGAGGGAACACCGGGGAGCTGTTTTTT
CDR3 protein: CASSESRGNTGELFF
clone size: -
V gene: TRBV10-1
D gene: -
J gene: TRBJ2-2
CDR3 length: 15

CDR3 DNA: TGTGCCAGCAGCGATCCCGTAGCAACTAATGAAAAACTGTTTTTT
CDR3 protein: CASSDPVATNEKLFF
clone size: few
V gene: TRBV7-9
D gene: -
J gene: TRBJ1-4
CDR3 length: 15

CDR3 DNA: TGTGCCAGCGGCCATCCCGGGACAGGGTCCAATGAGCAGTTCTTC
CDR3 protein: CASGHPGTGSNEQFF
clone size: once
V gene: TRBV3-1
D gene: TRBD1
J gene: TRBJ2-1
CDR3 length: 15

CDR3 DNA: TGTGCCATCAGTGAGAGTATGGGGTTGGGTGAGCAGTTCTTC
CDR3 protein: CAISESMGLGEQFF
clone size: -
V gene: TRBV10-3
D gene: -
J gene: TRBJ2-1
CDR3 length: 14

CDR3 DNA: TGTGCTAGCAGTGGGACTAGCGGGGCAACCAACACCGGGGAGCTGTTTTTT
CDR3 protein: CASSGTSGATNTGELFF
clone size: -
V gene: TRBV9
D gene: TRBD2
J gene: TRBJ2-2
CDR3 length: 17

CDR3 DNA: TGCGCCAGCAGCCATGGCGGGACAGGTAATCAGCCCCAGCATTTT
CDR3 protein: CASSHGGTGNQPQHF
clone size: few
V gene: TRBV4-1
D gene: TRBD1
J gene: TRBJ1-5
CDR3 length: 15

CDR3 DNA: TGCGCCAGCAGCGTGGCCCGAGCGGGCCTCAATGAGCAGTTCTTC
CDR3 protein: CASSVARAGLNEQFF
clone size: -
V gene: TRBV5-1
D gene: -
J gene: TRBJ2-1
CDR3 length: 15

CDR3 DNA: TGTGCCAGCAGCCAAGGGCAAGGGGTCTATCATCGTGACTATGGCTACACCTTC
CDR3 protein: CASSQGQGVYHRDYGYTF
clone size: -
V gene: TRBV14
D gene: -
J gene: TRBJ1-2
CDR3 length: 18

CDR3 DNA: TGTGCCTCAACGGGTAGACGGGAGGGGGGTCGAAATGAGCAGTTCTTC
CDR3 protein: CASTGRREGGRNEQFF
clone size: few
V gene: TRBV28
D gene: TRBD2
J gene: TRBJ2-1
CDR3 length: 16

CDR3 DNA: TGTGCCTGGAGTGTACTACAGGCAAAGACCCAGTACTTC
CDR3 protein: CAWSVLQAKTQYF
clone size: -
V gene: TRBV30
D gene: -
J gene: TRBJ2-5
CDR3 length: 13

CDR3 DNA: TGTGCCAGCAGCCAAGATCGGACCGGTACGCAGTATTTT
CDR3 protein: CASSQDRTGTQYF
clone size: few
V gene: TRBV4-2
D gene: -
J gene: TRBJ2-3
CDR3 length: 13

CDR3 DNA: TGCAGTGTCTCGATAGGGGCTTCTTCACCCCTCCACTTT
CDR3 protein: CSVSIGASSPLHF
clone size: few
V gene: TRBV20-1
D gene: -
J gene: TRBJ1-6
CDR3 length: 13

CDR3 DNA: TGCGCCAGCAGCTTGGAGGGCGGACCGGGAGAGCGGACTGAAGCTTTCTTT
CDR3 protein: CASSLEGGPGERTEAFF
clone size: -
V gene: TRBV5-1
D gene: -
J gene: TRBJ1-1
CDR3 length: 17

CDR3 DNA: TGTGCCAGCAGAACTACGGGGCTAGCGGACTACAATGAGCAGTTCTTC
CDR3 protein: CASRTTGLADYNEQFF
clone size: few
V gene: TRBV6-5
D gene: TRBD2
J gene: TRBJ2-1
CDR3 length: 16

CDR3 DNA: TGTGCCAGCAGTGACCGGGAGAATAGCTACGAGCAGTACTTC
CDR3 protein: CASSDRENSYEQYF
clone size: -
V gene: TRBV6-5
D gene: -
J gene: TRBJ2-7
CDR3 length: 14

CDR3 DNA: TGTGCCAGCAGCTTGCTAGCGGGGATCTACAATGAGCAGTACTTC
CDR3 protein: CASSLLAGIYNEQYF
clone size: -
V gene: TRBV7-9
D gene: TRBD2
J gene: TRBJ2-5
CDR3 length: 15

CDR3 DNA: TGTGCCAGCAACGAGAGGGGGGCTTTTTTAGCCCAGCATTTT
CDR3 protein: CASNERGAFLAQHF
clone size: once
V gene: TRBV28
D gene: -
J gene: TRBJ1-5
CDR3 length: 14

CDR3 DNA: TGTGCCAGCAGCCCCCCGGGTCTAAGCACAGATACGCAGTATTTT
CDR3 protein: CASSPPGLSTDTQYF
clone size: -
V gene: TRBV7-9
D gene: -
J gene: TRBJ2-3
CDR3 length: 15

CDR3 DNA: TGTGCCACCAGCAGAGAGCGCCGGGTATTTGAAGATGGCTACACCTTC
CDR3 protein: CATSRERRVFEDGYTF
clone size: once
V gene: TRBV15
D gene: -
J gene: TRBJ1-2
CDR3 length: 16

CDR3 DNA: TGTGCCAGCAGTTTAGCGCACGGGAGTGGTATAAGCGAGCAGTACTTC
CDR3 protein: CASSLAHGSGISEQYF
clone size: few
V gene: TRBV12-3/TRBV12-4
D gene: -
J gene: TRBJ2-7
CDR3 length: 16

CDR3 DNA: TGTGCCAGCAGCTTAGATCAGTGGCTAGCGGGAACCTCAGATACGCAGTATTTT
CDR3 protein: CASSLDQWLAGTSDTQYF
clone size: -
V gene: TRBV11-2
D gene: TRBD2
J gene: TRBJ2-3
CDR3 length: 18

CDR3 DNA: TGTGCCAGCAGCCTAGGGGCCACCCTTTACAATGAGCAGTTCTTC
CDR3 protein: CASSLGATLYNEQFF
clone size: few
V gene: TRBV3-1
D gene: -
J gene: TRBJ2-1
CDR3 length: 15

CDR3 DNA: TGTGCCAGCTCACCCATGGGACAGACTAATTCACCCCTCCACTTT
CDR3 protein: CASSPMGQTNSPLHF
clone size: -
V gene: TRBV18
D gene: TRBD1
J gene: TRBJ1-6
CDR3 length: 15

CDR3 DNA: TGCGCCAGCAGCTTACAGGAGCCGCAAGAGACCCAGTACTTC
CDR3 protein: CASSLQEPQETQYF
clone size: -
V gene: TRBV5-1
D gene: -
J gene: TRBJ2-5
CDR3 length: 14

CDR3 DNA: TGTGCCAGCAGCCTTGGAATCGGGCTGGCAGGGGAGACCCAGTACTTC
CDR3 protein: CASSLGIGLAGETQYF
clone size: -
V gene: TRBV3-1
D gene: -
J gene: TRBJ2-5
CDR3 length: 16

CDR3 DNA: TGTGCCAGCACGTCTGGGACAGGGATGACTGAAGTTTTCTTT
CDR3 protein: CASTSGTGMTEVFF
clone size: -
V gene: TRBV2
D gene: TRBD1
J gene: TRBJ1-1
CDR3 length: 14

CDR3 DNA: TGTGCCAGCAGCCACTCACTAGCGGGGTCGGAGACCCAGTACTTC
CDR3 protein: CASSHSLAGSETQYF
clone size: -
V gene: TRBV7-9
D gene: TRBD2
J gene: TRBJ2-5
CDR3 length: 15

CDR3 DNA: TGTGCCAGCAGCTTAGAAGCAAAAGGGCGGTATTTT
CDR3 protein: CASSLEAKGRYF
clone size: -
V gene: TRBV7-9
D gene: -
J gene: TRBJ2-3
CDR3 length: 12

CDR3 DNA: TGTGCCAGCAGTTACGACCCCAGACTAGCGGGAGCCGTGGATACGCAGTATTTT
CDR3 protein: CASSYDPRLAGAVDTQYF
clone size: -
V gene: TRBV6-5
D gene: TRBD2
J gene: TRBJ2-3
CDR3 length: 18

CDR3 DNA: TGTGCCAGCAGGGGACCACAGGGAGTCCACGAGCAGTACTTC
CDR3 protein: CASRGPQGVHEQYF
clone size: few
V gene: TRBV7-2
D gene: -
J gene: TRBJ2-7
CDR3 length: 14

CDR3 DNA: TGTGCCAGCAGTGATAGGACCTTCGAGCCATCGAACACTGAAGCTTTCTTT
CDR3 protein: CASSDRTFEPSNTEAFF
clone size: few
V gene: TRBV2
D gene: -
J gene: TRBJ1-1
CDR3 length: 17

CDR3 DNA: TGTGCCAGCAGTTACTCTCAGGGGGCATTGGAGACCCAGTACTTC
CDR3 protein: CASSYSQGALETQYF
clone size: few
V gene: TRBV6-5
D gene: TRBD1
J gene: TRBJ2-5
CDR3 length: 15

CDR3 DNA: TGTGCCAGCAGCCAAGATCTGTTCGGGGGGAACACTGAAGCTTTCTTT
CDR3 protein: CASSQDLFGGNTEAFF
clone size: -
V gene: TRBV14
D gene: -
J gene: TRBJ1-1
CDR3 length: 16

CDR3 DNA: TGTGCCAGCAGAGGTAGCGGGGTCAGTTACAATGAGCAGTTCTTC
CDR3 protein: CASRGSGVSYNEQFF
clone size: -
V gene: TRBV7-8
D gene: TRBD2
J gene: TRBJ2-1
CDR3 length: 15

CDR3 DNA: TGTGCCAGCAGGTTGAGACAGTCCGGGTTCGAGACCCAGTACTTC
CDR3 protein: CASRLRQSGFETQYF
clone size: -
V gene: TRBV7-2
D gene: -
J gene: TRBJ2-5
CDR3 length: 15

CDR3 DNA: TGTGCCAGCAGCTTAAGGGGGCGGGGGACAGGGGACCAAGAGACCCAGTACTTC
CDR3 protein: CASSLRGRGTGDQETQYF
clone size: few
V gene: TRBV7-8
D gene: TRBD1
J gene: TRBJ2-5
CDR3 length: 18

CDR3 DNA: TGCAGCGTTATGGGGACAGGGCCCTACGAGCAGTACTTC
CDR3 protein: CSVMGTGPYEQYF
clone size: -
V gene: TRBV29-1
D gene: TRBD1
J gene: TRBJ2-7
CDR3 length: 13

CDR3 DNA: TGTGCCAGCAGTTACTCTCGGGGGGCTCAAGTTTACGAGCAGTACTTC
CDR3 protein: CASSYSRGAQVYEQYF
clone size: -
V gene: TRBV6-2/TRBV6-3
D gene: -
J gene: TRBJ2-7
CDR3 length: 16

CDR3 DNA: TGTGCCAGCTCACCGGGTGGGAAACAGACGAACACTGAAGCTTTCTTT
CDR3 protein: CASSPGGKQTNTEAFF
clone size: -
V gene: TRBV18
D gene: -
J gene: TRBJ1-1
CDR3 length: 16

CDR3 DNA: TGTGCCAGCAGACCCTTACAGGGAGACTATGGCTACACCTTC
CDR3 protein: CASRPLQGDYGYTF
clone size: -
V gene: TRBV27
D gene: -
J gene: TRBJ1-2
CDR3 length: 14

CDR3 DNA: TGTGCCAGCTCCCTAGACCAGGCCGTTGGCGAGACCCAGTACTTC
CDR3 protein: CASSLDQAVGETQYF
clone size: -
V gene: TRBV12-3/TRBV12-4
D gene: -
J gene: TRBJ2-5
CDR3 length: 15